This T cell receptor beta chain was obtained from a study of shared clonotypes between healthy human individuals. Study in general: The cohort comprised a couple of women and a few men. Their ages spanned 18 to 49 years.

General study findings and limits: The genetic and exposure-history diversity represented was limited by few donors.

Using immunoSEQ multiplex PCR, the repertoire was profiled, and TCRdb retains in-frame clones only, with some absent. In the table there are about 670,000 clones, 72% of which are singletons. The trim removed 4 bases at V and 0 bases at J, leaving 5 bases unmatched. Looked up from germline, CDR1 is MDHEN and CDR2 is SYDVKM. There are 16 residues in the CDR3. In regard to this clone: The antigen remains undetermined.

The study separated CD4+ cells into CD45RA+ naive and CD45RA-negative memory subsets. The receptor was derived from a woman aged 30 to 39 in good health. The sample comprised memory CD4+ T cells sorted from blood. Described subset: CD45RA-negative fraction. V and J are TRBV28 and TRBJ1-3; 8 nucleotides agree with TRBD1. Here the CDR3 DNA reads TGTGCCAGCAGTTCAAACAGGGGGAACTCTGGAAACACCATATATTTT. Translation: CASSSNRGNSGNTIYF.